These 13 T cell receptor beta chains share one sample of origin, sequenced in a study of T cell responses to AZD1222 COVID-19 vaccine. Libraries were prepared by immunoSEQ multiplex PCR; TCRdb keeps only in-frame clonotypes and omits some of them. The repertoire includes about 150,000 clones, more than 85% of them detected once, and approximately 7% sits in the top ten. This specimen was peripheral blood, taken after recovery from COVID-19. These receptors were collected from an adult who had recovered from COVID-19.

This clone was detected only once. The chain is built from TRBV4-2 and TRBJ2-5, with 7 bases aligning to TRBD2. Trimming at V came to 1 base and at J to 2 bases, leaving 19 bases not matched to a gene. Germline assignment: CDR1 LGHNA and CDR2 YNFKEQ. This CDR3 is 20 amino acids long. Here the CDR3 DNA reads TGTGCCAGCAGCCAAGTAAATTTGGGCGGGAGAGCGGGTTTACAAGAGACCCAGTACTTC. This encodes CASSQVNLGGRAGLQETQYF.

This clone was picked up one time. The genes are TRBV6-2 or TRBV6-3 and TRBJ2-2, with D perhaps matching TRBD1 (6 bases). Germline CDR1 is MNHEY and CDR2 is SVGEGT. The CDR3 is made up of 16 amino acids. Trimming took 2 bases from V and 1 from J, leaving 11 bases between them. DNA for the CDR3: TGTGCCAGCAGTTACGGTAGGGGGAAGAACACCGGGGAGCTGTTTTTT. Translated, it gives CASSYGRGKNTGELFF.

This clone turned up a few times. Within the sample, other DNA sequences also encode this same CDR3. The chain recombines TRBV19 with TRBJ2-1, with D perhaps matching TRBD2 (5 bases). Trimming removed 4 bases at V and 10 bases at J, with 8 bases between. This CDR3 has 11 residues. Per the germline V gene, CDR1 is LNHDA and CDR2 is SQIVND (reference sequence). The CDR3 coding sequence is TGTGCCAGTAGTAGGTGGGAGGAGCAGTTCTTC. This gives the protein CASSRWEEQFF.

CDR3 nucleotides: TGTGCCACCAGTGACCTCAGGGTCAGCACAGATACGCAGTATTTT. Its protein product is CATSDLRVSTDTQYF. The rearrangement joins TRBV24-1 to TRBJ2-3, with a weak D call TRBD1 (5 bases). Per the germline V gene, CDR1 is KGHDR and CDR2 is SFDVKD. V lost 4 bases to trimming and J lost 0 bases, with 10 bases between them. This CDR3 region has 15 residues.

The chain couples TRBV19 to TRBJ2-7, with TRBD1 identical over 11 bases. The CDR3 contains 15 residues. Germline-derived CDR1 and CDR2 are LNHDA and SQIVND (reference sequence). The V gene end was trimmed by 5 bases and the J gene end by 2 bases; junction bases not matched to a gene: 5. The CDR3 sequence: CASSPGTGGAYEQYF. CDR3 nucleotides: TGTGCCAGTAGTCCCGGGACAGGGGGAGCCTACGAGCAGTACTTC.

The rearrangement joins TRBV4-1 to TRBJ1-4; D gene unclear. Trimming took off 4 bases at V and 6 bases at J, with 12 bases between the two ends. Looked up from germline, CDR1 is MGHRA and CDR2 is YSYEKL. The CDR3 runs to 14 residues. CDR3 in DNA: TGCGCCAGCAGCCGGACGGCGGGGTATGAAAAACTGTTTTTT. Residues: CASSRTAGYEKLFF.

The J gene is TRBJ2-1, the V gene TRBV28; D may be TRBD1 or TRBD2 (5 bases each). The germline CDR1 and CDR2 sequences are MDHEN and SYDVKM. This CDR3 region has 14 residues. Trimming stripped 4 bases from V and 5 bases from J, with 12 bases between. The CDR3 DNA reads TGTGCCAGCAGTTCCTCCGGGACCAACAATGAGCAGTTCTTC. Translation: CASSSSGTNNEQFF.

The rearrangement links TRBV28 to TRBJ1-3; a possible D gene is TRBD1 (6 bases). V shed 6 bases and J shed 0 bases, with 9 bases lying between them. Per germline, CDR1 MDHEN and CDR2 SYDVKM. The CDR3 runs to 14 residues. The CDR3 DNA reads as TGTGCCAGCAGCCCGACAGGCTCTGGAAACACCATATATTTT. Its protein is CASSPTGSGNTIYF.

V gene TRBV2 combines with J gene TRBJ1-1, with D uncertain. Trimming shortened V by 7 bases and J by 2 bases, and 5 bases separated the two germline ends. The germline V gene has CDR1 SNHLY and CDR2 FYNNEI. The CDR3 contains 11 residues. The CDR3 sequence is CASKDNTEAFF. As DNA, the CDR3 is TGTGCCAGCAAGGACAACACTGAAGCTTTCTTT.

The gene calls are TRBV7-2 and TRBJ1-3; no reliable D call. V was trimmed by 0 bases and J by 1 base, leaving 7 bases between them. CDR1 and CDR2 from the germline V gene are SGHTA and FQGNSA. CDR3 length: 15 residues. The DNA of the CDR3 is TGTGCCAGCAGCTTAGCACGGCTGTCTGGAAACACCATATATTTT. This gives the protein CASSLARLSGNTIYF.

The chain joins TRBV28 to TRBJ2-7; unclear D gene. The CDR3 sequence is 13 residues long. Germline CDR1 MDHEN, CDR2 SYDVKM. V lost 2 bases and J lost 2, with 7 bases in between. The CDR3 protein is CASSLAETYEQYF. The CDR3 nucleotides are TGTGCCAGCAGTTTAGCGGAGACCTACGAGCAGTACTTC. Full variable domain (missing parts from reference TRBV28 and TRBJ2-7): DVKVTQSSRYLVKRTGEKVFLECVQDMDHENMFWYRQDPGLGLRLIYFSYDVKMKEKGDIPEGYSVSREKKERFSLILESASTNQTSMYLCASSLAETYEQYFGPGTRLTVT.

CDR3 sequence (DNA): TGTGCCAGCAGCTTGGTCTTGCCCGTCGATACGCAGTATTTT. Translation gives CASSLVLPVDTQYF. The chain carries TRBV7-9 and TRBJ2-3; D gene uncertain. In germline, CDR1 is SEHNR, CDR2 FQNEAQ (reference sequence). Trimming took off 3 bases at V and 6 bases at J, with 13 bases between the two ends. There are 14 residues in the CDR3.

The CDR3 loop reads CSARETYEQYF. CDR3 DNA sequence: TGCAGTGCTAGGGAGACTTACGAGCAGTACTTC. V gene TRBV20-1 combines with J gene TRBJ2-7, with D unclear. CDR1 and CDR2 from the germline V gene are DFQATT and SNEGSKA (reference sequence). The CDR3 length is 11 residues. V lost 3 bases to trimming and J lost 4 bases, with 7 bases between them.